Sequencing of this T cell receptor (beta chain) was carried out in a study of human T cells and chemical hapten exposure. Germline CDR1 is SQVTM and CDR2 is ANQGSEA. CDR3 length: 13 amino acids. With V trimmed by 3 bases and J by 5 bases, 6 bases remained unmatched. Time point reported: patch test 2, 6 weeks after DPC sensitization. Regarding treatment: therapeutic diphenylcyclopropenone sensitization with weekly scalp DPC. Unfractionated whole blood yielded total RNA. Overall study findings and caveats: Compared with pre-sensitization or healthy control sets, expanded TCRs clustered more. Unchanged with DPC sensitization were TCRs above 1 in 1000 frequency.

With regard to this clonotype: The antigen remains unidentified.

One entry per CDR3 protein results from TCRdb running MiXCR on the RACE reads. Altogether 35,000 to 50,000 distinct CDR3 sequences are present, approximately 9.5% being singletons, with the ten largest covering 11% to 15%. The sequenced sample was whole blood, obtained in connection with sensitization to the hapten diphenylcyclopropenone (DPC). The receptor was isolated from a woman between 25 and 40 years old with alopecia areata. Some clones in this sample may be carry-over from other donors' samples. The chain couples TRBV29-1 to TRBJ1-1; TRBD1 matches 7 bases. The CDR3 nucleotides are TGCAGCGTTGAGGAGGGGGCCTTTACTGAAGCTTTCTTT. It encodes CSVEEGAFTEAFF.